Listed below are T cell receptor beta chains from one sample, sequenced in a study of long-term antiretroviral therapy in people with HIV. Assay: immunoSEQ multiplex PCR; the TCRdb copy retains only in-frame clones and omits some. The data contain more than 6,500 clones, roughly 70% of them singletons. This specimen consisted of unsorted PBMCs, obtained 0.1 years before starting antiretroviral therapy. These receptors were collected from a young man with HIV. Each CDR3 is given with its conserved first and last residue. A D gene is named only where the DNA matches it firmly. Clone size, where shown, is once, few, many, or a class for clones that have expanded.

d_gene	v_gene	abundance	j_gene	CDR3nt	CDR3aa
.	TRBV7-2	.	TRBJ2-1	TGTGCCAGCAGCTTAGGGGGCGGGGGCGAGGATGAGCAGTTCTTC	CASSLGGGGEDEQFF
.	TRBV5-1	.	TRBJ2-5	TGCGCCAGCAGCTTGCTAGGCCAAGAGACCCAGTACTTC	CASSLLGQETQYF
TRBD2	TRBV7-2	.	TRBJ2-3	TGTGCCAGCAGCTTAGATCCCTTGACTAGCGGCCGCACAGATACGCAGTATTTT	CASSLDPLTSGRTDTQYF
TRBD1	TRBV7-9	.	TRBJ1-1	TGTGCCAGCAGCTTAGCGCTCGGCAGGGGGGCTTTCTTT	CASSLALGRGAFF
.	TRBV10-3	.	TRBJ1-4	TGTGCCATCAGTGATGGGGGGGGATCTAATGAAAAACTGTTTTTT	CAISDGGGSNEKLFF
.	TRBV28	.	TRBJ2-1	TGTGCCAGCAGACTAGGAGCGGATGAGCAGTTCTTC	CASRLGADEQFF
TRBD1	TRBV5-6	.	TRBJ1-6	TGTGCCAGCAGCCAACCGGGACAGTATAATTCACCCCTCCACTTT	CASSQPGQYNSPLHF
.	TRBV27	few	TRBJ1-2	TGTGCCAGCAGTTTGGGGGGCCCCTATGGCTACACCTTC	CASSLGGPYGYTF
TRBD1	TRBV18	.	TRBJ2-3	TGTGCCAGCTCACTAAGGGGACAGAACACAGATACGCAGTATTTT	CASSLRGQNTDTQYF
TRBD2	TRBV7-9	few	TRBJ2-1	TGTGCCAGCAGCCCACCAGTACGGACTAGCGGGGGGGTCAATGAGCAGTTCTTC	CASSPPVRTSGGVNEQFF
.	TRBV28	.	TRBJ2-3	TGTGCCAGCAGCGGAGGTGGAGATACGCAGTATTTT	CASSGGGDTQYF
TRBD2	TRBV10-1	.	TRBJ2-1	TGCGCCAGCAGTGAGTTGATCGCGGGGGTGTACAATGAGCAGTTCTTC	CASSELIAGVYNEQFF
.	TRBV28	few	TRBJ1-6	TGTGCCAGCAGTTTATCAGGGGATAATTCACCCCTCCACTTT	CASSLSGDNSPLHF
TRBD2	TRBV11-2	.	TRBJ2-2	TGTGCCAGCGGGACCATGGGGGGGATCGGGACCGGGGAGCTGTTTTTT	CASGTMGGIGTGELFF
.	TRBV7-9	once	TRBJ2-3	TGTGCCACCTCGACCCCCCCGAGTGATACGCAGTATTTT	CATSTPPSDTQYF
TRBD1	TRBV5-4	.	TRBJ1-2	TGTGCCAGCAGATATCCCGGGACAGACTATGGCTACACCTTC	CASRYPGTDYGYTF
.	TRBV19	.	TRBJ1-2	TGTGCCAGTATGGGTGGGCAGTACTATGGCTACACCTTC	CASMGGQYYGYTF
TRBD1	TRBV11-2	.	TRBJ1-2	TGTGCCACCCGGGACAGGGGTTCGCAGGGCGATGGCTACACCTTC	CATRDRGSQGDGYTF